This is a list of T cell receptor beta chains from one sample in a study of OX40 agonist ivuxolimab in advanced cancers. Assay used: immunoSEQ multiplex PCR; TCRdb lists only in-frame clones, some missing. The sample holds about 50,000 clones, over 75% seen once. Sample: CD4+ or CD8+ T cells sorted from blood, taken in a trial of the OX40 agonist ivuxolimab. Receptors originate from an adult with an advanced solid tumor such as melanoma, head and neck, liver or kidney cancer. Each CDR3 is given with its conserved first and last residue. The D gene is left open where the match is weak. Clone size is shown for a subset of rows, as once, few, many or a class of expanded clone.

j_gene: TRBJ1-5; v_gene: TRBV18; d_gene: -; abundance: -; CDR3aa: CASSPPEGARQPQHF; CDR3nt: TGTGCCAGCTCACCACCGGAAGGGGCTAGGCAGCCCCAGCATTTT
j_gene: TRBJ2-1; v_gene: TRBV6-5; d_gene: -; abundance: -; CDR3aa: CASSPGTPDYNEQFF; CDR3nt: TGTGCCAGCAGTCCCGGGACACCGGACTACAATGAGCAGTTCTTC
j_gene: TRBJ2-1; v_gene: TRBV4-3; d_gene: -; abundance: -; CDR3aa: CASSREDNEQFF; CDR3nt: TGCGCCAGCAGCCGAGAGGACAATGAGCAGTTCTTC
j_gene: TRBJ2-7; v_gene: TRBV2; d_gene: -; abundance: -; CDR3aa: CASRGPGRSYEQYF; CDR3nt: TGTGCCAGCAGGGGACCGGGGCGCTCCTACGAGCAGTACTTC
j_gene: TRBJ2-7; v_gene: TRBV29-1; d_gene: -; abundance: -; CDR3aa: CSVPTGFNEQYF; CDR3nt: TGCAGCGTACCCACAGGGTTCAACGAGCAGTACTTC
j_gene: TRBJ1-3; v_gene: TRBV6-5; d_gene: -; abundance: -; CDR3aa: CASSYSRVSGNTIYF; CDR3nt: TGTGCCAGCAGTTACTCGAGGGTCTCTGGAAACACCATATATTTT
j_gene: TRBJ1-1; v_gene: TRBV23-1; d_gene: -; abundance: -; CDR3aa: CASSQSRGPNTEAFF; CDR3nt: TGCGCCAGCAGTCAATCGAGGGGCCCGAACACTGAAGCTTTCTTT
j_gene: TRBJ1-2; v_gene: TRBV7-2; d_gene: -; abundance: -; CDR3aa: CASSSQGPGPSSYGYTF; CDR3nt: TGTGCCAGCAGCTCCCAGGGGCCCGGACCGTCCAGCTATGGCTACACCTTC
j_gene: TRBJ2-3; v_gene: TRBV28; d_gene: TRBD2; abundance: -; CDR3aa: CASSSSGATDTQYF; CDR3nt: TGTGCCAGCAGTTCTAGCGGGGCCACAGATACGCAGTATTTT
j_gene: TRBJ2-3; v_gene: TRBV7-9; d_gene: -; abundance: -; CDR3aa: CASSPESDATDTQYF; CDR3nt: TGTGCCAGCAGCCCCGAATCGGACGCGACAGATACGCAGTATTTT
j_gene: TRBJ2-5; v_gene: TRBV7-9; d_gene: -; abundance: -; CDR3aa: CASSLLGRQETQYF; CDR3nt: TGTGCCAGCAGCTTATTGGGACGGCAAGAGACCCAGTACTTC
j_gene: TRBJ1-2; v_gene: TRBV5-3; d_gene: TRBD1; abundance: -; CDR3aa: CARRYGLWRGHGYTF; CDR3nt: TGTGCCAGAAGATACGGACTTTGGAGGGGGCATGGCTACACCTTC
j_gene: TRBJ2-1; v_gene: TRBV10-3; d_gene: TRBD1; abundance: -; CDR3aa: CAVSPIAGGATNEQFF; CDR3nt: TGTGCCGTCTCCCCTATAGCAGGGGGCGCGACAAATGAGCAGTTCTTC
j_gene: TRBJ2-2; v_gene: TRBV27; d_gene: -; abundance: -; CDR3aa: CASSPRQVSGELFF; CDR3nt: TGTGCCAGCAGTCCCCGACAGGTTTCCGGGGAGCTGTTTTTT
j_gene: TRBJ1-5; v_gene: TRBV4-1; d_gene: TRBD1; abundance: medium-sized; CDR3aa: CASSVRGGYQPQHF; CDR3nt: TGCGCCAGCAGCGTCAGGGGGGGGTATCAGCCCCAGCATTTT
j_gene: TRBJ2-1; v_gene: TRBV6-6; d_gene: -; abundance: -; CDR3aa: CASRLGTAGNYNEQFF; CDR3nt: TGTGCCAGCAGACTTGGGACAGCGGGAAACTACAATGAGCAGTTCTTC
j_gene: TRBJ2-5; v_gene: TRBV7-2; d_gene: TRBD2; abundance: -; CDR3aa: CASSSLRRESGETQYF; CDR3nt: TGTGCCAGCAGCTCCCTAAGGCGGGAGAGCGGTGAGACCCAGTACTTC
j_gene: TRBJ1-6; v_gene: TRBV7-6; d_gene: -; abundance: -; CDR3aa: CASSLRGSYNSPLHF; CDR3nt: TGTGCCAGCAGCTTAAGGGGGTCCTATAATTCACCCCTCCACTTT
j_gene: TRBJ2-3; v_gene: TRBV5-1; d_gene: TRBD2; abundance: -; CDR3aa: CASSGGYGAGGSWTDTQYF; CDR3nt: TGCGCCAGCAGCGGGGGATACGGGGCGGGAGGGTCATGGACAGATACGCAGTATTTT
j_gene: TRBJ2-3; v_gene: TRBV14; d_gene: TRBD2; abundance: -; CDR3aa: CASSIRLAGGTDTQYF; CDR3nt: TGTGCCAGCAGCATCCGACTAGCGGGAGGTACAGATACGCAGTATTTT
j_gene: TRBJ1-5; v_gene: TRBV7-4; d_gene: TRBD1; abundance: -; CDR3aa: CASSLVSDRGLGNQPQHF; CDR3nt: TGTGCCAGCAGCTTAGTATCGGACAGGGGGTTGGGGAATCAGCCCCAGCATTTT
j_gene: TRBJ2-3; v_gene: TRBV4-1; d_gene: -; abundance: once; CDR3aa: CASSQYARAVNQDTQYF; CDR3nt: TGCGCCAGCAGCCAATACGCAAGGGCCGTCAACCAAGATACGCAGTATTTT
j_gene: TRBJ2-1; v_gene: TRBV9; d_gene: -; abundance: once; CDR3aa: CASSAETGWNNEQFF; CDR3nt: TGTGCCAGCAGCGCCGAAACAGGGTGGAACAATGAGCAGTTCTTC
j_gene: TRBJ2-5; v_gene: TRBV6-1; d_gene: -; abundance: -; CDR3aa: CASSDMGVEETQYF; CDR3nt: TGTGCCAGCAGTGATATGGGGGTCGAAGAGACCCAGTACTTC
j_gene: TRBJ2-5; v_gene: TRBV5-1; d_gene: -; abundance: -; CDR3aa: CASSLVGGKETQYF; CDR3nt: TGCGCCAGCAGCTTGGTCGGGGGAAAAGAGACCCAGTACTTC
j_gene: TRBJ1-1; v_gene: TRBV6-1; d_gene: -; abundance: -; CDR3aa: CASSERARLNTEAFF; CDR3nt: TGTGCCAGCAGTGAACGGGCACGACTGAACACTGAAGCTTTCTTT
j_gene: TRBJ1-1; v_gene: TRBV7-8; d_gene: -; abundance: -; CDR3aa: CASSLWGGTNTEAFF; CDR3nt: TGTGCCAGCAGCTTATGGGGGGGGACGAACACTGAAGCTTTCTTT
j_gene: TRBJ2-7; v_gene: TRBV27; d_gene: -; abundance: -; CDR3aa: CASSLSAATYEQYF; CDR3nt: TGTGCCAGCAGTTTATCAGCGGCTACCTACGAGCAGTACTTC
j_gene: TRBJ1-3; v_gene: TRBV2; d_gene: -; abundance: once; CDR3aa: CASSDVGKTGNTIYF; CDR3nt: TGTGCCAGCAGTGACGTCGGGAAAACTGGAAACACCATATATTTT
j_gene: TRBJ2-2; v_gene: TRBV10-3; d_gene: -; abundance: medium-sized; CDR3aa: CAISESFPGDVTGELFF; CDR3nt: TGTGCCATCAGTGAGTCTTTCCCAGGGGACGTCACCGGGGAGCTGTTTTTT
j_gene: TRBJ2-3; v_gene: TRBV10-3; d_gene: -; abundance: -; CDR3aa: CAISDPSTDTQYF; CDR3nt: TGTGCCATCAGTGACCCGAGCACAGATACGCAGTATTTT
j_gene: TRBJ1-5; v_gene: TRBV4-1; d_gene: TRBD1; abundance: -; CDR3aa: CASSAGGNQPQHF; CDR3nt: TGCGCCAGCAGCGCAGGGGGAAATCAGCCCCAGCATTTT
j_gene: TRBJ2-1; v_gene: TRBV7-3; d_gene: TRBD1; abundance: -; CDR3aa: CASSRTGIDEQFF; CDR3nt: TGTGCCAGCAGCAGGACAGGGATTGATGAGCAGTTCTTC
j_gene: TRBJ1-1; v_gene: TRBV6-1; d_gene: -; abundance: -; CDR3aa: CASNRGSAEAFF; CDR3nt: TGTGCCAGCAACCGGGGGAGTGCTGAAGCTTTCTTT
j_gene: TRBJ1-1; v_gene: TRBV7-9; d_gene: TRBD1; abundance: -; CDR3aa: CASSFGQGSTEAFF; CDR3nt: TGTGCCAGCAGTTTCGGACAGGGGAGCACTGAAGCTTTCTTT